These 32 T cell receptor beta chains originate from one sample sequenced in a study of blood T cell repertoires in COVID-19 (dated by TCRdb to the early 2020s). The method behind the library was the immunoSEQ multiplex PCR assay. TCRdb limited this immuneACCESS table to in-frame rearrangements with V and J called. A share of clones is missing; checked studies link under half to unresolved V genes, and the rest is unexplained. The sample yields 80,000 to 100,000 clones; about nine tenths were counted once. The ten top clones hold around 2% of the sample. Sequencing was carried out using peripheral blood. These receptors were taken from a human donor with active COVID-19. The donor label of this sample is uncertain.

This chain joins TRBV12-3 or TRBV12-4 and TRBJ2-4, with D uncertain. Trimming cost V 8 bases and J 1 base, with 9 bases left between them. The CDR3 consists of 13 residues. The CDR3 DNA is TGTGCCAGCCGACTTGGGGCCAAAAACATTCAGTACTTC. Translated: CASRLGAKNIQYF.

The chain links TRBV7-8 to TRBJ2-3; TRBD2 aligns across 7 bases. The CDR3 runs to 16 residues. J lost 2 bases, V lost 4 bases, and 9 bases had no gene match. Per germline, CDR1 SGHVS and CDR2 FQNEAQ. The CDR3 spells CASSWQRGLPTDTQYF. The CDR3 DNA is TGTGCCAGCAGCTGGCAGCGGGGCCTACCCACAGATACGCAGTATTTT.

The rearrangement joins TRBV4-2 to TRBJ2-5; a possible D gene is TRBD1 (5 bases). CDR1 and CDR2 from the germline V gene are LGHNA and YNFKEQ. Trimming took 1 base from V and 4 from J, leaving 13 bases between them. The CDR3 covers 15 residues. The DNA of the CDR3 is TGTGCCAGCAGCCAAGCCGTTGTGCAGGGAGAGACCCAGTACTTC. Amino acids: CASSQAVVQGETQYF.

CDR3 bases: TGTGCCAGCAGTCCACCGGGGGGCGCCGACTATGGCTACACCTTC. Translation: CASSPPGGADYGYTF. The gene calls are TRBV2 and TRBJ1-2, with D possibly matching TRBD1 (6 bases). Looked up from germline, CDR1 is SNHLY and CDR2 is FYNNEI. This CDR3 is 15 amino acids long. V lost 5 bases to trimming and J lost 3 bases, with 16 bases between them.

The chain combines TRBV5-1 with TRBJ1-2; D might be TRBD1 (6 bases). The germline V and J ends were trimmed by 4 bases and 4 bases, with 8 bases remaining between them. This CDR3 is built from 12 residues. Germline V gene lookup returns CDR1 SGHRS and CDR2 YFSETQ. The CDR3, as DNA: TGCGCCAGCAGCGGGGGCAGCTATGGCTACACCTTC. Its protein product is CASSGGSYGYTF.

The rearrangement joins TRBV28 to TRBJ2-1, with 8 bases aligning to TRBD1. CDR1 is MDHEN, CDR2 SYDVKM, per germline. Trimming removed 4 bases from V and 3 bases from J; junction bases left unmatched: 5. The CDR3 is 15 residues long. The CDR3 coding sequence is TGTGCCAGCAGTTCCCAGGGGGCTAACTACAATGAGCAGTTCTTC. This sequence encodes CASSSQGANYNEQFF.

V gene TRBV15 combines with J gene TRBJ2-3; tentatively, D is TRBD2 (6 bases). This CDR3 has 14 amino acids. Trimming cost V 3 bases and J 6 bases, with 13 bases left between them. CDR1 LNHNV and CDR2 YYDKDF come from the germline V gene (reference sequence). The CDR3 region is CATSSGRTIDTQYF. CDR3 sequence (DNA): TGTGCCACCAGCAGCGGGAGAACAATCGATACGCAGTATTTT.

V usage is TRBV6-5 and J usage is TRBJ1-2; maybe TRBD1 (5 bases). CDR1 is MNHEY and CDR2 is SVGAGI in the germline V gene. V was clipped by 2 bases and J by 3 bases, with 16 bases between them. The CDR3 totals 16 residues. The CDR3 region has the DNA TGTGCCAGCAGTTACCAGGGAAGGTCGGGCGACTATGGCTACACCTTC. As protein: CASSYQGRSGDYGYTF.

The chain joins TRBV6-5 to TRBJ2-7, with 7 bases matching TRBD1. The CDR3 consists of 15 residues. Germline loops: CDR1 MNHEY, CDR2 SVGAGI. V was pared by 8 bases and J by 6 bases, with 16 bases of the junction left unmatched. DNA of the CDR3: TGTGCCAGCTTGGACAGGCCGGCCAGCGCGCTCGAGCAGTACTTC. It is translated as CASLDRPASALEQYF.

This sequence joins TRBV6-5 and TRBJ1-1, with TRBD1 as a possible D gene (5 bases). The CDR3 extends over 16 amino acids. Germline V gene lookup returns CDR1 MNHEY and CDR2 SVGAGI. The ends were cut back, 0 bases at V and 5 bases at J, with 16 bases in the middle. The DNA of the CDR3 is TGTGCCAGCAGTTACTCGAAGGCAGGGAAAAGAACTGAAGCTTTCTTT. Translated, it gives CASSYSKAGKRTEAFF.

This chain joins TRBV15 and TRBJ2-3, with no clear D. Germline CDR1 and CDR2: LNHNV and YYDKDF (reference sequence). Trimming removed 1 base from V and 1 base from J, with 12 bases in between. The CDR3 runs to 16 residues. The CDR3 DNA reads as TGTGCCACCAGCAGAGGCAGCGCAGTGGGCACAGATACGCAGTATTTT. It translates to CATSRGSAVGTDTQYF.

The V and J genes are TRBV4-1 and TRBJ2-7, with TRBD2 identical over 11 bases. The CDR3 is 15 amino acids. Germline values: CDR1 MGHRA, CDR2 YSYEKL. V lost 2 bases and J lost 3; bases outside the gene matches: 3. CDR3 protein: CASSQLAGGRYEQYF. The CDR3 DNA is TGCGCCAGCAGCCAACTAGCGGGGGGACGCTACGAGCAGTACTTC.

This sequence joins TRBV7-8 and TRBJ2-7; TRBD1 matches 8 bases. Germline CDR1 and CDR2: SGHVS and FQNEAQ. Trimming at V came to 3 bases and at J to 6 bases, leaving 4 bases not matched to a gene. The CDR3 sequence is 13 residues long. CDR3 in DNA: TGTGCCAGCAGCTTTGGACAGGGTGGCGAGCAGTACTTC. This translates into CASSFGQGGEQYF.

This clone was observed a single time. CDR3 bases: TGTGCCAGCAGCCGTTCTGGAAACACCATATATTTT. Its protein is CASSRSGNTIYF. V gene TRBV7-2 combines with J gene TRBJ1-3, with unresolved D. The CDR3 runs 12 residues. The germline gives CDR1 SGHTA, CDR2 FQGNSA. The V end lost 5 bases, the J end lost 1 base, and 3 bases lay between the germline ends. The full variable domain, in which reference TRBV7-2 and TRBJ1-3 provide the parts outside the CDR3, is GAGVSQSPSNKVTEKGKDVELRCDPISGHTALYWYRQSLGQGLEFLIYFQGNSAPDKSGLPSDRFSAERTGGSVSTLTIQRTQQEDSAVYLCASSRSGNTIYFGEGSWLTVV.

The gene calls are TRBV13 and TRBJ1-2; D might be TRBD1 (6 bases). V dropped 5 bases and J dropped 2 bases, with 18 bases sitting between them. CDR1 is PRHDT, CDR2 FYEKMQ, per germline (reference sequence). The CDR3 has 16 residues. The chain's CDR3 is CASSPNSGHKNYGYTF. In DNA form, the CDR3 reads TGTGCCAGCAGCCCTAACTCGGGACATAAAAACTATGGCTACACCTTC.

The rearrangement uses TRBV3-1 (or the pseudogene TRBV3-2) and TRBJ2-5, with a possible D match to TRBD2 (6 bases). V was pared by 3 bases and J by 4 bases, with 12 bases between. From germline, CDR1 is LGHDT and CDR2 YNNKEL (reference sequence). The CDR3 totals 14 residues. CDR3 nucleotide sequence: TGTGCCAGCAGCCAGTCGGCGGGGCTAGAGACCCAGTACTTC. Translation: CASSQSAGLETQYF.

The chain is built from TRBV7-9 and TRBJ2-7; possibly TRBD1 for D (5 bases). The length of the CDR3 is 14 residues. V gave up 6 bases and J gave up 6 bases, with 18 bases separating them. Germline V gene lookup returns CDR1 SEHNR and CDR2 FQNEAQ (reference sequence). The CDR3 protein is CASRETNQGTEQYF. The CDR3 DNA reads TGTGCCAGCAGAGAAACGAACCAGGGTACCGAGCAGTACTTC.

The chain joins TRBV6-1 to TRBJ1-1; D is ambiguous. V was clipped by 2 bases and J by 1 base, with 5 bases between them. The germline CDR1 and CDR2 sequences are MNHNS and SASEGT. The CDR3 runs to 13 residues. The CDR3 protein is CASSEKANTEAFF. The CDR3 DNA follows: TGTGCCAGCAGTGAAAAAGCGAACACTGAAGCTTTCTTT.

This rearrangement joins TRBV19 to TRBJ2-3, with TRBD2 as a possible D gene (5 bases). CDR3 size: 13 residues. Germline assignment: CDR1 LNHDA and CDR2 SQIVND (reference sequence). The V gene lost 10 bases and the J gene lost 6 bases, with 17 bases spanning the gap. The CDR3 sequence is CATHGERVDTQYF. As DNA, the CDR3 is TGTGCCACCCACGGGGAGCGTGTCGATACGCAGTATTTT.

The rearrangement joins TRBV20-1 to TRBJ2-7; perhaps TRBD1 as D (6 bases). The V end was cut by 3 bases, the J end by 2 bases, with 14 bases between. Germline assignment: CDR1 DFQATT and CDR2 SNEGSKA (reference sequence). The CDR3 covers 14 residues. The chain's CDR3 is CSASQGQSTYEQYF. CDR3 coding DNA: TGCAGTGCTAGTCAAGGACAGAGCACCTACGAGCAGTACTTC.

The genes are TRBV7-3 and TRBJ2-1; possible D gene TRBD1, 6 bases. Germline CDR1 reads SGHTA; CDR2 reads FQGTGA. The ends were cut back, 2 bases at V and 0 bases at J, with 14 bases in the middle. The CDR3 has 17 residues. The CDR3 DNA reads as TGTGCCAGCAGCTTATTTTTAAGGGGGAGCTCCTACAATGAGCAGTTCTTC. As protein: CASSLFLRGSSYNEQFF.

The chain employs TRBV7-9 and TRBJ2-7, with 9 bases that match TRBD1. The CDR3 length is 16 residues. Germline CDR1 and CDR2: SEHNR and FQNEAQ (reference sequence). J lost 2 bases, V lost 3 bases, and 8 bases had no gene match. The CDR3 sequence is CASSFRPGQGPYEQYF. The CDR3 DNA reads TGTGCCAGCAGCTTCCGACCGGGACAGGGCCCCTACGAGCAGTACTTC. The variable domain in full, with the rest retrieved from reference TRBV7-9 and TRBJ2-7, is DTGVSQNPRHKITKRGQNVTFRCDPISEHNRLYWYRQTLGQGPEFLTYFQNEAQLEKSRLLSDRFSAERPKGSFSTLEIQRTEQGDSAMYLCASSFRPGQGPYEQYFGPGTRLTVT.

The rearrangement links TRBV9 to TRBJ2-2; D perhaps matches TRBD2 (6 bases). The V end lost 0 bases, the J end lost 5 bases, and 20 bases lay between the germline ends. From germline, CDR1 is SGDLS and CDR2 YYNGEE. The CDR3 runs 18 residues. CDR3 in DNA: TGTGCCAGCAGCGTAGCTGGAGGGCGGGGAAGTAGTACCGGGGAGCTGTTTTTT. Its translation is CASSVAGGRGSSTGELFF. The full variable domain, with the rest looked up from reference TRBV9 and TRBJ2-2, is DSGVTQTPKHLITATGQRVTLRCSPRSGDLSVYWYQQSLDQGLQFLIQYYNGEERAKGNILERFSAQQFPDLHSELNLSSLELGDSALYFCASSVAGGRGSSTGELFFGEGSRLTVL.

The chain carries TRBV19 and TRBJ2-1, with TRBD1 identical over 7 bases. Germline CDR1 is LNHDA and CDR2 is SQIVND (reference sequence). V shed 1 base and J 4 bases; nucleotides not matched to a gene: 7. The CDR3 is 16 amino acids. The CDR3 loop is CASSIGGTADYNEQFF. In DNA, the CDR3 is TGTGCCAGTAGTATAGGGGGGACAGCTGATTACAATGAGCAGTTCTTC.

The chain recombines TRBV4-1 with TRBJ2-7; tentatively, D is TRBD1 (5 bases). The CDR3 extends over 16 amino acids. V shed 2 bases and J shed 2 bases, with 16 bases lying between them. Germline CDR1 MGHRA, CDR2 YSYEKL. CDR3 loop: CASSQRGGGYAYEQYF. The CDR3 coding sequence is TGCGCCAGCAGCCAAAGGGGTGGCGGATACGCCTACGAGCAGTACTTC.

The J gene is TRBJ2-1, the V gene TRBV27, with unresolved D. The CDR3 has 13 amino acids. V was cut by 5 bases and J by 7 bases, with 12 bases left in between. Per germline, CDR1 MNHEY and CDR2 SMNVEV (reference sequence). The DNA for the CDR3 is TGTGCCAGCAGTCTACCCCTATTTAATGAGCAGTTCTTC. Translation gives CASSLPLFNEQFF.

This clone has more than one count but fewer than ten. The chain uses TRBV7-7 and TRBJ2-2, with 8 bases fitting TRBD1. The CDR3 loop spans 14 amino acids. The germline gives CDR1 SSHAT, CDR2 FNYEAQ (reference sequence). Trimming cost V 5 bases and J 8 bases; bases outside gene matches: 7. CDR3 protein: CASSGDRTGGELFF. CDR3 sequence (DNA): TGTGCCAGCAGCGGGGACAGGACGGGAGGGGAGCTGTTTTTT.

The chain uses TRBV6-4 and TRBJ1-6; no firm D call. Trimming cost V 0 bases and J 7 bases, with 10 bases left between them. In germline, CDR1 is MRHNA, CDR2 SNTAGT. CDR3 size: 15 residues. The CDR3 DNA follows: TGTGCCAGCAGTGACTCTTGGGAGGGAAATTCACCCCTCCACTTT. This translates into CASSDSWEGNSPLHF.

The chain links TRBV29-1 to TRBJ2-4, with TRBD2 matching over 8 bases. J lost 8 bases, V lost 8 bases, and 11 bases had no gene match. CDR1 is SQVTM, CDR2 ANQGSEA, per germline. The CDR3 has 13 amino acids. CDR3 nucleotide sequence: TGCAGCCCGGGGGGGCCGGGAGGGGACATTCAGTACTTC. This translates into CSPGGPGGDIQYF.

This chain links TRBV18 with TRBJ1-1; a weak D match, TRBD1 (6 bases). V dropped 2 bases and J dropped 7 bases, with 11 bases sitting between them. Germline lookup yields CDR1 KGHSH and CDR2 LQKENI. The CDR3 sequence is 13 residues long. The CDR3 DNA follows: TGTGCCAGCTCACCAAACAGGGAGGGTGAAGCTTTCTTT. It yields the protein CASSPNREGEAFF.

V and J are TRBV12-3 or TRBV12-4 and TRBJ2-2; a possible D gene is TRBD1 (6 bases). The CDR3 sequence is 12 residues long. Deletions cut 6 bases from V and 7 bases from J, with 9 bases between. The CDR3 loop reads CASRQGYGELFF. For the CDR3, the DNA is TGTGCCAGCAGACAGGGTTACGGGGAGCTGTTTTTT.

The CDR3 protein is CASSPSGGNYNEQFF. The CDR3 nucleotides read TGTGCCAGCAGTCCTAGCGGGGGCAATTACAATGAGCAGTTCTTC. This chain uses TRBV27 with TRBJ2-1; the match to TRBD2 covers 10 bases. Trimming took 5 bases from V and 4 from J; bases not matched to a gene: 5. The CDR3 is 15 residues long. Germline lookup yields CDR1 MNHEY and CDR2 SMNVEV (reference sequence).